The 32 T cell receptor beta chains given below trace back to one sample, sequenced in a study of human T cells and chemical hapten exposure. From the RACE reads, TCRdb called clonotypes with MiXCR, one entry per CDR3 protein. The profile shows 150,000 to 200,000 distinct CDR3 sequences, around 15% of them singletons. Time point: patch test 1, 2 weeks after DPC sensitization. Treatment defined: therapeutic diphenylcyclopropenone sensitization with weekly scalp DPC. Sample: whole blood, taken in connection with sensitization to the hapten diphenylcyclopropenone (DPC). These receptors all come from a woman aged 25 to 39 with alopecia areata. Some clones in this sample may be carry-over from other donors' samples.

The V gene is TRBV30, the J gene TRBJ1-1; D uncertain. The CDR3 is made up of 11 amino acids. V lost 0 bases to trimming and J lost 8 bases, with 7 bases between them. CDR1 and CDR2 (germline): GTSNPN, SVGIG (reference sequence). DNA for the CDR3: TGTGCCTGGAGTGTATCGAGAGAAGCTTTCTTT. Translation gives CAWSVSREAFF.

The rearrangement links TRBV7-8 to TRBJ2-3; the match to TRBD2 covers 13 bases. Germline V gene sequence: CDR1 SGHVS, CDR2 FQNEAQ. With 6 bases clipped from V and 5 bases from J, the junction kept 5 bases outside the gene matches. CDR3 length: 15 residues. The CDR3 bases are TGTGCCAGCAGACAAGGACTAGCGGGGGTAGATACGCAGTATTTT. It encodes CASRQGLAGVDTQYF.

This clonotype was found many times. The chain uses TRBV14 and TRBJ2-7; TRBD1 might be the D (6 bases). Germline V gene sequence: CDR1 SGHDN, CDR2 FVKESK. This CDR3 has 14 residues. V lost 3 bases and J lost 2, with 11 bases in between. The CDR3 loop reads CASSQRGLTYEQYF. The DNA of the CDR3 is TGTGCCAGCAGCCAGAGGGGGTTGACCTACGAGCAGTACTTC. Full variable domain (outside the CDR3, taken from reference TRBV14 and TRBJ2-7): EAGVTQFPSHSVIEKGQTVTLRCDPISGHDNLYWYRRVMGKEIKFLLHFVKESKQDESGMPNNRFLAERTGGTYSTLKVQPAELEDSGVYFCASSQRGLTYEQYFGPGTRLTVT.

This clonotype was detected a few times. V usage is TRBV11-3 and J usage is TRBJ2-1, with TRBD2 identical over 7 bases. This CDR3 contains 18 residues. Per the germline V gene, CDR1 is SGHNT and CDR2 is YENEEA. J gave up 6 bases and V 2 bases, and 16 bases lay outside the gene matches. The CDR3 coding sequence is TGTGCCAGCAGCTTACGTTTTGACGCGGGAGCTCCCAGCAATGAGCAGTTCTTC. This encodes CASSLRFDAGAPSNEQFF.

This clonotype showed up just a few times. The V gene is TRBV9, the J gene TRBJ2-6; TRBD1 is a possible D gene (6 bases). The CDR3 covers 18 residues. V was clipped by 5 bases and J by 0 bases, with 18 bases between them. Germline lookup yields CDR1 SGDLS and CDR2 YYNGEE. CDR3 sequence reads: CASSTGQLIFSGANVLTF. In nucleotides, the CDR3 is TGTGCCAGCAGTACGGGACAATTAATTTTCTCTGGGGCCAACGTCCTGACTTTC.

The rearrangement joins TRBV27 to TRBJ2-3; D unresolved. This CDR3 contains 14 residues. CDR1 MNHEY and CDR2 SMNVEV come from the germline V gene (reference sequence). V was pared by 2 bases and J by 1 base, with 7 bases between. The DNA of the CDR3 is TGTGCCAGCAGTTTAAGTCAGGGCACAGATACGCAGTATTTT. It codes for CASSLSQGTDTQYF.

V is TRBV19 and J is TRBJ2-3, with D unresolved. CDR1 and CDR2 (germline): LNHDA, SQIVND (reference sequence). Trimming shortened V by 3 bases and J by 3 bases, and 13 bases separated the two germline ends. The CDR3 totals 15 residues. CDR3 in DNA: TGTGCCAGTAGTATTAAAGGGTACCCGACAGATACGCAGTATTTT. Amino acids: CASSIKGYPTDTQYF.

The rearrangement links TRBV6-2 or TRBV6-3 to TRBJ2-2; D uncertain. Trimming took off 11 bases at V and 2 bases at J, with 12 bases between the two ends. From germline, CDR1 is MNHEY and CDR2 SVGEGT. The CDR3 has 13 residues. Written as DNA, the CDR3 is TGTGCCGTCGCCGCAACAAACACCGGGGAGCTGTTTTTT. It is translated as CAVAATNTGELFF.

This chain connects TRBV5-1 to TRBJ2-5; 9 bases align to TRBD1. Looked up from germline, CDR1 is SGHRS and CDR2 is YFSETQ. This CDR3 is 15 amino acids long. With 2 bases clipped from V and 0 bases from J, the junction kept 2 bases outside the gene matches. The CDR3 sequence: CASSFRDRDQETQYF. The CDR3 DNA follows: TGCGCCAGCAGCTTCCGGGACAGGGACCAAGAGACCCAGTACTTC. Full variable domain (outside the CDR3, taken from reference TRBV5-1 and TRBJ2-5): KAGVTQTPRYLIKTRGQQVTLSCSPISGHRSVSWYQQTPGQGLQFLFEYFSETQRNKGNFPGRFSGRQFSNSRSEMNVSTLELGDSALYLCASSFRDRDQETQYFGPGTRLLVL.

This chain links TRBV27 with TRBJ1-1; D might be TRBD1 (6 bases). The V end lost 3 bases, the J end lost 3 bases, and 11 bases lay between the germline ends. CDR3 length equals 14 residues. The germline gives CDR1 MNHEY, CDR2 SMNVEV (reference sequence). This CDR3 reads CASSLDRLDTEAFF. Written as DNA, the CDR3 is TGTGCCAGCAGTTTGGACAGATTGGACACTGAAGCTTTCTTT.

The chain carries TRBV12-3 or TRBV12-4 and TRBJ2-3; 10 bases are a match to TRBD2. The junction had 7 bases not matched to a gene; V was cut back by 0 bases and J by 4 bases. This CDR3 has 17 amino acids. CDR3 residues: CASSLARRLAGSDTQYF. The CDR3 DNA reads TGTGCCAGCAGTTTAGCGCGTCGACTAGCGGGCTCAGATACGCAGTATTTT.

The V call is TRBV5-1, the J call TRBJ2-1, with D possibly TRBD2 on 6 matching bases. CDR3 length: 13 amino acids. The ends were cut back, 5 bases at V and 6 bases at J, with 12 bases in the middle. CDR1 is SGHRS, CDR2 YFSETQ, per germline. CDR3 DNA: TGCGCCAGCAGGACTAGTATCGGCAATGAGCAGTTCTTC. It codes for CASRTSIGNEQFF.

The chain is built from TRBV28 and TRBJ1-5, with D possibly matching TRBD1 (6 bases). V was clipped by 5 bases and J by 4 bases, with 12 bases between them. From germline, CDR1 is MDHEN and CDR2 SYDVKM. This CDR3 region has 14 residues. Here the CDR3 reads CASSGTPPNQPQHF. The CDR3 DNA is TGTGCCAGCAGTGGGACACCCCCGAATCAGCCCCAGCATTTT. The complete variable domain, with remaining parts taken from reference TRBV28 and TRBJ1-5, reads DVKVTQSSRYLVKRTGEKVFLECVQDMDHENMFWYRQDPGLGLRLIYFSYDVKMKEKGDIPEGYSVSREKKERFSLILESASTNQTSMYLCASSGTPPNQPQHFGDGTRLSIL.

This clonotype showed up many times. The chain uses TRBV6-1 and TRBJ2-3, with 7 bases matching TRBD2. The CDR3 length is 13 residues. CDR1 is MNHNS, CDR2 SASEGT, per germline. Trimming took 3 bases from V and 6 from J; bases not matched to a gene: 3. The chain's CDR3 is CASSEAGGDTQYF. As DNA, the CDR3 is TGTGCCAGCAGTGAGGCCGGGGGGGATACGCAGTATTTT.

The rearrangement links TRBV20-1 to TRBJ2-2; TRBD2 is a possible D gene (5 bases). This CDR3 has 16 amino acids. The V and J ends lost 0 bases and 0 bases respectively, with 11 bases between them. Per germline, CDR1 DFQATT and CDR2 SNEGSKA (reference sequence). The DNA of the CDR3 is TGCAGTGCTAGAGATTGGAGGACGACGAACACCGGGGAGCTGTTTTTT. This sequence encodes CSARDWRTTNTGELFF.

The V gene is TRBV7-9, the J gene TRBJ2-1; perhaps TRBD2 as D (6 bases). V was clipped by 0 bases and J by 1 base, with 10 bases between them. The CDR3 spans 16 residues. In germline, CDR1 is SEHNR, CDR2 FQNEAQ (reference sequence). CDR3 in DNA: TGTGCCAGCAGCTTAGCCCTAGGACTATCCTACAATGAGCAGTTCTTC. Translated, it gives CASSLALGLSYNEQFF.

This clonotype has only a few counts. DNA for the CDR3: TGTGCCAGCAGCTTAGGAACGTCTAGCGGATCCTACAATGAGCAGTTCTTC. Protein sequence: CASSLGTSSGSYNEQFF. This chain links TRBV11-2 with TRBJ2-1; 7 nucleotides align to TRBD2. This CDR3 region has 17 residues. The V gene's germline CDR1 is SGHAT and CDR2 FQNNGV. With V trimmed by 1 base and J by 1 base, 7 bases remained unmatched.

This clonotype was observed a few times. The chain combines TRBV4-1 with TRBJ1-2; perhaps TRBD1 as D (6 bases). The germline V gene has CDR1 MGHRA and CDR2 YSYEKL. The CDR3 contains 16 residues. Trimming shortened V by 4 bases and J by 2 bases, and 17 bases separated the two germline ends. CDR3 in amino acids: CASSPGALGKNYGYTF. The CDR3 DNA reads as TGCGCCAGCAGCCCGGGGGCCCTTGGGAAAAACTATGGCTACACCTTC.

There are a few counts of this clonotype. The chain carries TRBV7-8 and TRBJ1-6, with TRBD1 as a possible D gene (6 bases). Trimming cost V 1 base and J 8 bases, with 15 bases left between them. Germline CDR1 and CDR2: SGHVS and FQNEAQ. This CDR3 region has 16 residues. The CDR3 protein is CASSLGGTRLYSPLHF. The CDR3 coding sequence is TGTGCCAGCAGCTTAGGAGGGACACGGCTTTATTCACCCCTCCACTTT.

This clonotype was counted only a few times. The rearrangement uses TRBV20-1 and TRBJ1-4; D call uncertain. Germline CDR1 is DFQATT and CDR2 is SNEGSKA (reference sequence). This CDR3 has 13 residues. Deletions cut 7 bases from V and 7 bases from J, with 16 bases between. This CDR3 reads CSEAGECSEKLFF. The CDR3 DNA reads TGCAGTGAGGCCGGCGAGTGCTCTGAAAAACTGTTTTTT.

The gene calls are TRBV4-3 and TRBJ1-6; 8 bases line up with TRBD1. V was pared by 2 bases and J by 9 bases, with 6 bases of the junction left unmatched. This CDR3 is 15 amino acids long. From germline, CDR1 is LGHNA and CDR2 YSLEER. CDR3 sequence (DNA): TGCGCCAGCAGCCAAACCACAGGGGGGGGTTCACCCCTCCACTTT. As protein: CASSQTTGGGSPLHF.

This clonotype was counted only a few times. This rearrangement joins TRBV30 to TRBJ1-6, with D unresolved. The V end was cut by 4 bases, the J end by 7 bases, with 14 bases between. Germline V lookup: CDR1 GTSNPN, CDR2 SVGIG (reference sequence). This CDR3 is 14 amino acids long. CDR3 sequence (DNA): TGTGCCTGGACCCCACCGGGCTCAAATTCACCCCTCCACTTT. As protein: CAWTPPGSNSPLHF.

The gene calls are TRBV2 and TRBJ1-4; tentatively, D is TRBD1 (5 bases). The CDR3 sequence is 16 residues long. Germline CDR1 is SNHLY and CDR2 is FYNNEI. Trimming took off 5 bases at V and 2 bases at J, with 15 bases between the two ends. The CDR3 loop reads CASSREGPGTNEKLFF. The CDR3 DNA reads TGTGCCAGCAGTCGGGAGGGGCCGGGGACTAATGAAAAACTGTTTTTT.

This clonotype appeared a few times. The chain recombines TRBV4-3 with TRBJ1-5, with no clear D. Trimming left V 5 bases short and J 7 bases short, with 12 bases between. The CDR3 totals 13 residues. CDR1 and CDR2 from the germline V gene are LGHNA and YSLEER. CDR3 sequence (DNA): TGCGCCAGCAGCGCTGGGGAAGGACAGCCCCAGCATTTT. This sequence encodes CASSAGEGQPQHF.

This chain uses TRBV19 with TRBJ1-5, with 9 bases matching TRBD1. CDR3 length equals 15 residues. Germline V gene sequence: CDR1 LNHDA, CDR2 SQIVND (reference sequence). J gave up 2 bases and V 6 bases, and 5 bases lay outside the gene matches. For the CDR3, the DNA is TGTGCCAGTAGGGGGACAGGGAGAGGCAATCAGCCCCAGCATTTT. Translating gives CASRGTGRGNQPQHF. The entire variable domain, with the rest obtained from reference TRBV19 and TRBJ1-5, is as follows: DGGITQSPKYLFRKEGQNVTLSCEQNLNHDAMYWYRQDPGQGLRLIYYSQIVNDFQKGDIAEGYSVSREKKESFPLTVTSAQKNPTAFYLCASRGTGRGNQPQHFGDGTRLSIL.

The V call is TRBV12-3 or TRBV12-4, the J call TRBJ2-7; TRBD1 is a possible D gene (6 bases). Trimming took off 8 bases at V and 1 base at J, with 12 bases between the two ends. The CDR3 covers 13 residues. The CDR3 spells CASAQGESYEQYF. The CDR3 nucleotides read TGTGCCAGCGCACAGGGTGAGTCCTACGAGCAGTACTTC.

This clonotype was observed a handful of times. This rearrangement joins TRBV30 to TRBJ1-1, with D possibly matching TRBD1 (5 bases). The CDR3 consists of 11 residues. The germline CDR1 and CDR2 sequences are GTSNPN and SVGIG (reference sequence). Trimming stripped 5 bases from V and 3 bases from J, with 7 bases between. For the CDR3, the DNA is TGTGCCTGGGACAGCTACACTGAAGCTTTCTTT. Encoded protein: CAWDSYTEAFF. Complete variable domain (other parts from reference TRBV30 and TRBJ1-1): SQTIHQWPATLVQPVGSPLSLECTVEGTSNPNLYWYRQAAGRGLQLLFYSVGIGQISSEVPQNLSASRPQDRQFILSSKKLLLSDSGFYLCAWDSYTEAFFGQGTRLTVV.

Many counts were recorded for this clonotype. The chain has TRBV5-1 and TRBJ1-3, with D unresolved. The germline CDR1 and CDR2 sequences are SGHRS and YFSETQ. Between the trimmed V and J ends, which lost 4 bases and 0 bases, there was a span of 8 bases. This CDR3 has 14 amino acids. The DNA of the CDR3 is TGCGCCAGCAGCCCTGATAACTCTGGAAACACCATATATTTT. Protein sequence: CASSPDNSGNTIYF.

V gene TRBV20-1 combines with J gene TRBJ1-2, with 7 bases fitting TRBD1. The CDR3 loop spans 14 amino acids. Germline-derived CDR1 and CDR2 are DFQATT and SNEGSKA (reference sequence). V lost 6 bases, J lost 6 bases, and 13 bases stayed unmatched. CDR3 sequence: CSAPPIQGTDGYTF. CDR3 bases: TGCAGTGCCCCCCCAATACAGGGGACAGATGGCTACACCTTC.

This chain joins TRBV5-1 and TRBJ2-3, with a weak D call TRBD1 (5 bases). V gave up 3 bases and J gave up 6 bases, with 14 bases separating them. The CDR3 runs to 14 residues. Germline V CDR1 and CDR2: SGHRS, YFSETQ. The CDR3 DNA follows: TGCGCCAGCAGCTCCCGACAGTCCTTGGATACGCAGTATTTT. Translation: CASSSRQSLDTQYF.

The CDR3 DNA reads TGTGCCAGCTCACCTGACAGGGGCCCCTCCTACGAGCAGTACTTC. This sequence encodes CASSPDRGPSYEQYF. V and J are TRBV18 and TRBJ2-7; 8 nucleotides match TRBD1. Germline V gene data show CDR1 as KGHSH and CDR2 as LQKENI. The V segment lost 3 bases and the J segment 0 bases; nucleotides outside the gene matches: 4. The CDR3 is 15 residues long.

CDR3 region: CSVDWGGTADTQYF. CDR3 DNA: TGCAGCGTTGATTGGGGCGGGACGGCAGATACGCAGTATTTT. The chain joins TRBV29-1 to TRBJ2-3, with D possibly matching TRBD2 (6 bases). From germline, CDR1 is SQVTM and CDR2 ANQGSEA. CDR3 size: 14 residues. V shed 3 bases and J shed 4 bases, with 14 bases lying between them.